These 2 T cell receptor beta chains were all obtained from the same sample, sequenced in a study of breast tumors, draining lymph nodes, adjacent tissues. Breast cancer patients provided tissue from their axillary draining lymph nodes. TCRdb reanalysed the multiplex PCR reads using MiXCR and keeps one entry per CDR3 protein. The table has approximately 170,000 distinct CDR3 sequences, 25% to 40% seen once; the top ten hold 3.5% to 4.5%. Sequencing was performed on axillary lymph node tissue. The receptors were gathered from a female donor with breast cancer. Some clones in this sample may be carry-over from other donors' samples.

This clonotype was detected once. The rearrangement joins TRBV19 to TRBJ2-7; weak D call: TRBD2 (6 bases). CDR1 and CDR2 (germline): LNHDA, SQIVND (reference sequence). Trimming removed 3 bases at V and 2 bases at J, with 14 bases between. This CDR3 spans 15 amino acids. The CDR3 protein is CASSMEGWDAYEQYF. CDR3 DNA: TGTGCCAGTAGTATGGAGGGGTGGGACGCCTACGAGCAGTACTTC.

At least ten counts were recorded for this clonotype. This chain joins TRBV13 and TRBJ2-7; D gene ambiguous. The germline V gene has CDR1 PRHDT and CDR2 FYEKMQ (reference sequence). This CDR3 is 16 amino acids long. V gave up 5 bases and J gave up 0 bases, with 17 bases separating them. CDR3 protein: CASSTRIGGSSYEQYF. In nucleotides, the CDR3 is TGTGCCAGCAGCACCCGAATCGGCGGCAGCTCCTACGAGCAGTACTTC.